This record covers a single T cell receptor beta chain. Its antigen is not known. This sample is part of a study of cytomegalovirus exposure and HLA in healthy donors. Study-level results: Researchers reported from a later analysis that most CMV-associated TCR beta chains appeared HLA-restricted. HLA allele associations emerged for about 16,000 TCR beta sequences in a later analysis, at 0.05 false discovery rate. A later analysis showed HLA-associated TCR beta chains outstripping equally common others in clonal expansion.

This CDR3 has 14 residues. Trimming took 2 bases from V and 3 from J, leaving 10 bases between them. Germline V gene lookup returns CDR1 MNHNY and CDR2 SVGAGI (reference sequence). PCR used 60 Vbeta primers and 13 Jbeta primers. Sequencing was performed with immunoSEQ multiplex PCR; in TCRdb, only in-frame clones are kept and a portion is missing. This sample's clone table lists about 100,000 clones. Specimen: PBMCs. This clonotype was sampled from a man in his forties or fifties in good health and CMV-seronegative. V gene TRBV6-6 combines with J gene TRBJ1-2; D is unresolved. The CDR3 loop reads CASSYGDTDYGYTF. Here the CDR3 DNA reads TGTGCCAGCAGTTACGGTGATACGGACTATGGCTACACCTTC.